This TCR beta chain comes out of a study of siplizumab effects on memory and regulatory T cells. V gave up 4 bases and J gave up 3 bases; unmatched junction bases: 6. The CDR3 length is 16 residues. Germline CDR1 is SGHDT and CDR2 is YYEEEE. Clones were sequenced by immunoSEQ multiplex PCR, and TCRdb holds only the in-frame ones, with some missing. Of roughly 120,000 clones listed, roughly 90% are singletons. This receptor was taken from a human donor in good health. The V call is TRBV5-6, the J call TRBJ1-4; 10 bases are shared with TRBD1. Sequencing used CD4+ T cells sorted from blood. For the CDR3, the DNA is TGTGCCAGCAGCCGCGGGACAGGGGCATCTAATGAAAAACTGTTTTTT. It yields the protein CASSRGTGASNEKLFF.